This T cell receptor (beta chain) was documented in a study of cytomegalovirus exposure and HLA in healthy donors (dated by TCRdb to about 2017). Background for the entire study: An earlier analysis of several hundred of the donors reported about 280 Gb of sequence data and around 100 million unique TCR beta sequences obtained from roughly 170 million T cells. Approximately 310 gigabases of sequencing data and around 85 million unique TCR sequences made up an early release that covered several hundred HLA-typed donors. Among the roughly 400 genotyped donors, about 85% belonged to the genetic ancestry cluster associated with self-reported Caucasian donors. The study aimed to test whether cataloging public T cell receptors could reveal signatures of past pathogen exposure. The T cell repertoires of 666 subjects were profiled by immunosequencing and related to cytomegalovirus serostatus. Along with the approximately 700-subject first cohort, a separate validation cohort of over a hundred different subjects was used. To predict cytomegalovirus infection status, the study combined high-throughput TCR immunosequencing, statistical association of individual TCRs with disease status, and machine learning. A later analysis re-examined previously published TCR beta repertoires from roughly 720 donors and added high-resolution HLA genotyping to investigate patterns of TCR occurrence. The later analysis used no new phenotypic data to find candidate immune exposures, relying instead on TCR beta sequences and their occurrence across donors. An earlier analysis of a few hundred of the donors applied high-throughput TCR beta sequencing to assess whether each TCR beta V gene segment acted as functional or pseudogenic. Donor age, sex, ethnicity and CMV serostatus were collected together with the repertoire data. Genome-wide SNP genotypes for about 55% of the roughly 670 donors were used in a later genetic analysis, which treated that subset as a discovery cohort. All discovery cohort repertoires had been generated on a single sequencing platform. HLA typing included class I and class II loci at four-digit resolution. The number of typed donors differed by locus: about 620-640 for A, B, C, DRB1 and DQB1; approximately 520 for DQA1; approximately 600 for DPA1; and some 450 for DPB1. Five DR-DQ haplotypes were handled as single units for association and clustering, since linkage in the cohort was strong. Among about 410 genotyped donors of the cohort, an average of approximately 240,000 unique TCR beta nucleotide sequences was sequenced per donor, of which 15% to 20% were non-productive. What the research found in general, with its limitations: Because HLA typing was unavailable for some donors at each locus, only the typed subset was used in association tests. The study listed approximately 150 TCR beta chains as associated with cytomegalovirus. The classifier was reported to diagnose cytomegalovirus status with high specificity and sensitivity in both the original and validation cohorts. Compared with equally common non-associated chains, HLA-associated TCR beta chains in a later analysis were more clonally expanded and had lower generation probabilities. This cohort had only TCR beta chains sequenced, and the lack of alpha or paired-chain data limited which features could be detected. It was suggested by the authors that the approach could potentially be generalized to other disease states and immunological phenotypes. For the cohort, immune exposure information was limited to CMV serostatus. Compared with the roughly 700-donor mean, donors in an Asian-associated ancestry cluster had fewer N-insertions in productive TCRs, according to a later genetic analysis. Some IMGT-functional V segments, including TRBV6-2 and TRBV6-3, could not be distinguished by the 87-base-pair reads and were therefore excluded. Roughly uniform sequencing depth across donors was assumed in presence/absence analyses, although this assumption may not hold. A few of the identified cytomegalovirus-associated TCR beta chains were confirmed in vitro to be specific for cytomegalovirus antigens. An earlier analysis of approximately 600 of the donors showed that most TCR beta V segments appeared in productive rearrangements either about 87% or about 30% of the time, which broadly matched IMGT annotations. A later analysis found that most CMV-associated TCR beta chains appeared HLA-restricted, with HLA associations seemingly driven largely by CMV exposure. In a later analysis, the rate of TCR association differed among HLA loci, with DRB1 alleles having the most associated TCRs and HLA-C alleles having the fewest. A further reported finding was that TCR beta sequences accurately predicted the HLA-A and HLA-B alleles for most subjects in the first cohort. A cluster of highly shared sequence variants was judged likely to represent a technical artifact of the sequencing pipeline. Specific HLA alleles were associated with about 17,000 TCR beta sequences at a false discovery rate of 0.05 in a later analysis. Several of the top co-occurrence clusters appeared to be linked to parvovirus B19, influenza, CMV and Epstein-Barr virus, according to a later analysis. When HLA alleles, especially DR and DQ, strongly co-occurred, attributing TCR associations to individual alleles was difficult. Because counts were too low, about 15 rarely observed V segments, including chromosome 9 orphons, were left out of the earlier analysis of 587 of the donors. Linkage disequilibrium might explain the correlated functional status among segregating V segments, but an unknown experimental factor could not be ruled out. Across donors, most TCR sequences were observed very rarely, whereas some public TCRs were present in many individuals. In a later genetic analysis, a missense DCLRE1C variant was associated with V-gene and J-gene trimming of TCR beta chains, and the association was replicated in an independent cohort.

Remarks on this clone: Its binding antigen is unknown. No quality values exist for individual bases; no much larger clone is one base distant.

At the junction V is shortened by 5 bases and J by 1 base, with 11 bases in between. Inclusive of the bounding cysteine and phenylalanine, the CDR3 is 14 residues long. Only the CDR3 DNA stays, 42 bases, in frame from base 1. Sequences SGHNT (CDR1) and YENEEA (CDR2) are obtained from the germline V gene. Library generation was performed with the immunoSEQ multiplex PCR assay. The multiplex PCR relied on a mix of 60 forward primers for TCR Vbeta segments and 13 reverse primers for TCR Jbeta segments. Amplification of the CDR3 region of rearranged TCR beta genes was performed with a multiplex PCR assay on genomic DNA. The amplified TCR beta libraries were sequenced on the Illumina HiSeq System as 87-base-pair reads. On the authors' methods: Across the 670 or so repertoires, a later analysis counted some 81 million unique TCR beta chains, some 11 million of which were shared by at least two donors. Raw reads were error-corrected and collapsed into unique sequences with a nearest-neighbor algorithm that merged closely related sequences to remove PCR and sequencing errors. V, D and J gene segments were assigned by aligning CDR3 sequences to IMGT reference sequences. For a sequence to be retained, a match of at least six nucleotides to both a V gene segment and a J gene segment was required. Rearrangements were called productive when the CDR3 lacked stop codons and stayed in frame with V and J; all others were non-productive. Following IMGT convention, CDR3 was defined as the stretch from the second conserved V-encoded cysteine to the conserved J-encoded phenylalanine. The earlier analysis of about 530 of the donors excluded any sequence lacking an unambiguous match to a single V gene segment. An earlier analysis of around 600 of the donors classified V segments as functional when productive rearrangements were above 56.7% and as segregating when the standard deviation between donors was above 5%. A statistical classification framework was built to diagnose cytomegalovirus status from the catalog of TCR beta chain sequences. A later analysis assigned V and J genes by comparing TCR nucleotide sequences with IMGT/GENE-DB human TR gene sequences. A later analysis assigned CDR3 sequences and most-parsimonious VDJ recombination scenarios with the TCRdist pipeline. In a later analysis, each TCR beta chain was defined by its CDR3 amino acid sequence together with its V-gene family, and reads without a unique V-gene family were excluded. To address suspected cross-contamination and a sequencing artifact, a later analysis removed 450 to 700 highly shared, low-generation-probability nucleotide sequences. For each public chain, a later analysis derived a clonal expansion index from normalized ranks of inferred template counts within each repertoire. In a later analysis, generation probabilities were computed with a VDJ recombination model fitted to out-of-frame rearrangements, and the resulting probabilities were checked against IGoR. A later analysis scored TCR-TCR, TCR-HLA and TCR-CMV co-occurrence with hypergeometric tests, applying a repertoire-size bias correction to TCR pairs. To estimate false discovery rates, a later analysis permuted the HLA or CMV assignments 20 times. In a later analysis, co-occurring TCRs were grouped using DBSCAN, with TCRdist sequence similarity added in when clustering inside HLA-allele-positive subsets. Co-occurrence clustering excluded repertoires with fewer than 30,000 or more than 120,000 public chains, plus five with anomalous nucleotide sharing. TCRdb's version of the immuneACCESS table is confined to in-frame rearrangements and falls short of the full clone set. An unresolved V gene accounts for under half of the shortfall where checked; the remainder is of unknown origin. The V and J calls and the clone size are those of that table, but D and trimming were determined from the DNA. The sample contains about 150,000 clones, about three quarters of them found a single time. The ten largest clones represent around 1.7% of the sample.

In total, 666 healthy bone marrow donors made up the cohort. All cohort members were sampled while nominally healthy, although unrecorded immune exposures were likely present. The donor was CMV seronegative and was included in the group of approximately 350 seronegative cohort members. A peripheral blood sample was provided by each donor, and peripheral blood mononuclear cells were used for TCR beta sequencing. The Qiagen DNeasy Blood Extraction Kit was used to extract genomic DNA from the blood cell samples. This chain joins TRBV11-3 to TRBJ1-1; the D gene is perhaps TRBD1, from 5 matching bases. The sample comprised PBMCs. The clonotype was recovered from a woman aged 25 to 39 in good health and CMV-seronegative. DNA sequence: TGTGCCAGCAGCGTTGGGGGGGAGAACACTGAAGCTTTCTTT. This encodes CASSVGGENTEAFF.